The subject of this entry is one TCR beta chain. Sequenced by immunoSEQ multiplex PCR; TCRdb stores in-frame clones only, minus some. The sample includes 95,000 to 120,000 clones, over 75% of them seen just once. This CDR3 has 14 amino acids. Trimming left V 5 bases short and J 4 bases short, with 14 bases between. CDR1 SEHNR and CDR2 FQNEAQ come from the germline V gene (reference sequence). The sample originates from a study of blood T cell repertoires in COVID-19. This chain connects TRBV7-9 to TRBJ1-2, with D maybe TRBD1 (5 bases). Sequencing used peripheral blood. The TCR originated in a man between 45 and 60 years old with acute or convalescent COVID-19. The CDR3 sequence: CASSDLDSGYGYTF. In nucleotides, the CDR3 is TGTGCCAGCAGCGACTTAGACAGTGGCTATGGCTACACCTTC.